Shown below are 2 T cell receptor beta chains from a single sample sequenced in a study of blood T cell repertoires in COVID-19. Assay: immunoSEQ multiplex PCR; the TCRdb copy retains only in-frame clones and omits some. The profile shows about 200,000 clones, around 89% of them singletons. The sequencing input was PBMCs or T cells enriched from blood (not recorded which). The receptors come from a young woman who had recovered from COVID-19.

V is TRBV5-1 and J is TRBJ2-5, with TRBD1 matching 7 bases. Germline V lookup: CDR1 SGHRS, CDR2 YFSETQ. Trimming cost V 2 bases and J 3 bases; bases outside gene matches: 7. The CDR3 has 15 amino acids. The CDR3 loop is CASSFATGEKETQYF. CDR3 DNA sequence: TGCGCCAGCAGCTTTGCCACAGGGGAAAAAGAGACCCAGTACTTC.

V and J are TRBV12-3 or TRBV12-4 and TRBJ1-2; TRBD1 might be the D (5 bases). The V end was cut by 2 bases, the J end by 6 bases, with 7 bases between. The CDR3 is 12 residues long. The CDR3 loop reads CASSLQGNGYTF. In nucleotides, the CDR3 is TGTGCCAGCAGTTTACAGGGAAATGGCTACACCTTC.